This T cell receptor beta chain is drawn from a study of blood T cell repertoires in COVID-19. This CDR3 contains 13 residues. CDR1 and CDR2 (germline): MNHEY, SVGAGI. V trimming: 8 bases; J trimming: 3 bases; junction bases outside the gene matches: 3. Per the original data handling: Quantification of nucleated cells was approximated via reference gene primer amplification. Sequencing was performed with immunoSEQ multiplex PCR; in TCRdb, only in-frame clones are kept and a portion is missing. V, J and clone size derive from that table, while D and trimming were established from the DNA sequence. The sample carries under 95,000 clones, about nine tenths recorded once.

Sequenced: peripheral blood. J is TRBJ2-3 and V is TRBV6-5; TRBD1 matches at 9 bases. The receptor was derived from a woman older than 75 with acute or convalescent COVID-19. The CDR3 DNA sequence: TGTGCCAGCGGACAGGGGTGGACAGATACGCAGTATTTT. It codes for CASGQGWTDTQYF.